The TCR beta chain described here comes from a study of OX40 agonist ivuxolimab in advanced cancers. The V gene lost 1 base and the J gene lost 7 bases, with 8 bases spanning the gap. The CDR3 runs to 14 residues. Germline V gives CDR1 MDHEN, CDR2 SYDVKM. The table came from immunoSEQ multiplex PCR; TCRdb's copy has only in-frame clones and leaves some out. The top ten hold 0.35% to 0.45% of the sample, which has tens of thousands of clones, around 85% seen once. The input for sequencing was CD4+ or CD8+ T cells sorted from blood, taken in a trial of the OX40 agonist ivuxolimab. The TCR originated in an adult with an advanced solid tumor such as melanoma, head and neck, liver or kidney cancer. The chain has TRBV28 and TRBJ1-6; D not certain. CDR3 sequence reads: CASSLFSRNSPLHF. Written as DNA, the CDR3 is TGTGCCAGCAGTTTATTTTCGAGGAATTCACCCCTCCACTTT.